A selection of T cell receptor beta chains follows, all from one sample in a study of beta chain features in type 1 diabetes. This table comes from immunoSEQ multiplex PCR, and its TCRdb copy is limited to in-frame clones, with some not included. The sample lists roughly 400,000 clones, approximately 15% occurring once. The sequencing input was naive CD4+ T cells from blood. Source of these receptors: a man younger than 45 in good health. The CDR3 runs from the conserved cysteine through the conserved F or W. Fields, in order: CDR3 protein, CDR3 DNA, J gene, D gene, V gene, clone size. D genes are given only for firm matches. Size values are once, few and many counts, or a class for expanded clones, and some rows have none.

CASSPWRGLDFTEAFF,TGTGCCAGCAGTCCATGGAGGGGGCTTGACTTCACTGAAGCTTTCTTT,TRBJ1-1,TRBD1,TRBV27,-
CASSLDRVNEKLFF,TGTGCCAGCAGTCTTGACAGGGTCAATGAAAAACTGTTTTTT,TRBJ1-4,TRBD1,TRBV7-2,few
CATSSRDRVGETQYF,TGTGCCACCAGCAGCCGGGACAGGGTCGGGGAGACCCAGTACTTC,TRBJ2-5,TRBD1,TRBV15,-
CSASGGGLIF,TGCAGTGCTAGCGGCGGGGGACTGATTTTT,TRBJ1-4,-,TRBV20-1,-
CASSPVLGQPQHF,TGTGCCAGCAGCCCGGTTCTGGGTCAGCCCCAGCATTTT,TRBJ1-5,-,TRBV6-5,few
CASSLLPGLMVEEQFF,TGTGCCAGCAGCTTACTTCCCGGACTGATGGTTGAAGAGCAGTTCTTC,TRBJ2-1,-,TRBV7-2,few
CASSPRTDNEQFF,TGTGCCAGCAGCCCGCGGACAGACAATGAGCAGTTCTTC,TRBJ2-1,-,TRBV7-2,few
CASSTGQDSNSPLHF,TGTGCCAGTAGTACCGGACAGGATTCTAATTCACCCCTCCACTTT,TRBJ1-6,TRBD1,TRBV19,few
CASTRTNTGELFF,TGCGCCAGCACCAGGACGAACACCGGGGAGCTGTTTTTT,TRBJ2-2,-,TRBV4-1,few
CASSGLEGRAFF,TGTGCCAGCAGCGGATTAGAAGGGAGAGCTTTCTTT,TRBJ1-1,-,TRBV9,-
CASSVDRRETQYF,TGTGCCAGCAGTGTGGACCGTCGGGAGACCCAGTACTTC,TRBJ2-5,-,TRBV2,few
CASSFWDTEAFF,TGTGCCAGCAGCTTTTGGGACACTGAAGCTTTCTTT,TRBJ1-1,-,TRBV7-8,few
CATSRDRLAGYNEQFF,TGTGCCACCAGCAGAGATCGACTAGCGGGCTACAATGAGCAGTTCTTC,TRBJ2-1,TRBD2,TRBV15,-
CASSYRDRKTDTQYF,TGTGCCAGCAGCTACCGGGACAGAAAAACAGATACGCAGTATTTT,TRBJ2-3,TRBD1,TRBV7-9,few
CASSQDTVRGNSYNEQFF,TGCGCCAGCAGCCAAGATACGGTGCGGGGAAACTCCTACAATGAGCAGTTCTTC,TRBJ2-1,-,TRBV4-1,-
CASSPLAGGRTDTQYF,TGTGCCAGCAGTCCTCTAGCGGGAGGTCGCACAGATACGCAGTATTTT,TRBJ2-3,TRBD2,TRBV6-6,few
CATSRGQIYGYTF,TGTGCCACCAGCAGGGGACAGATCTATGGCTACACCTTC,TRBJ1-2,TRBD1,TRBV15,few
CASSLQGAEGYTF,TGTGCCAGCAGCCTACAGGGGGCGGAAGGCTACACCTTC,TRBJ1-2,TRBD1,TRBV28,-
CANSPLEPNEQYF,TGTGCCAACTCACCACTTGAGCCCAACGAGCAGTACTTC,TRBJ2-7,-,TRBV18,-
CASTRGFNEKLFF,TGTGCCAGCACTAGAGGCTTTAATGAAAAACTGTTTTTT,TRBJ1-4,-,TRBV2,few
CAITQGNSPLHF,TGTGCCATCACGCAGGGGAATTCACCCCTCCACTTT,TRBJ1-6,-,TRBV10-3,few
CAIGLYNEQFF,TGTGCCATTGGACTATACAATGAGCAGTTCTTC,TRBJ2-1,-,TRBV28,many
CASSPRGRPYEQYF,TGTGCCAGCAGCCCTCGGGGCCGGCCCTACGAGCAGTACTTC,TRBJ2-7,-,TRBV5-4,-
CASSPEGYGYTF,TGTGCCAGCAGCCCGGAGGGATATGGCTACACCTTC,TRBJ1-2,-,TRBV9,once
CASSLGATGRGQNEQFF,TGTGCCAGCAGCTTGGGGGCTACGGGTCGAGGGCAGAATGAGCAGTTCTTC,TRBJ2-1,-,TRBV5-4,-
CASRRQTGANVLTF,TGTGCCAGCAGGCGTCAAACCGGGGCCAACGTCCTGACTTTC,TRBJ2-6,-,TRBV7-9,few
CATLAAESSPLHF,TGTGCCACCCTGGCGGCGGAGTCATCACCCCTCCACTTT,TRBJ1-6,-,TRBV19,few
CASRAGPSGANVLTF,TGTGCCAGCAGGGCAGGGCCCTCTGGGGCCAACGTCCTGACTTTC,TRBJ2-6,-,TRBV7-2,-
CASSPQDRVNYGYTF,TGTGCCAGCAGCCCCCAGGACAGGGTAAACTATGGCTACACCTTC,TRBJ1-2,-,TRBV21-1,-
CASSVGAKAVETQYF,TGTGCCAGCAGCGTAGGGGCCAAGGCAGTCGAGACCCAGTACTTC,TRBJ2-5,-,TRBV9,-
CASSIDPPNTGELFF,TGTGCCAGTAGTATAGATCCCCCGAACACCGGGGAGCTGTTTTTT,TRBJ2-2,-,TRBV19,-
CASSPQKAEASPLHF,TGTGCCAGCTCACCCCAGAAGGCGGAGGCTTCACCCCTCCACTTT,TRBJ1-6,-,TRBV18,-